These 6 T cell receptor beta chains were all obtained from the same sample, sequenced in a study of CD4+ T cells in melanoma. Libraries were prepared by immunoSEQ multiplex PCR; TCRdb keeps only in-frame clonotypes and omits some of them. The sample consists of roughly 15,000 clones, under 80% of them appearing once. Sample: cells from a culture (not recorded whether cultured in vitro). The receptors shown here come from a human donor with melanoma.

This clone has just a few counts. The chain's CDR3 is CASSLDRRNTGELFF. The CDR3 DNA reads as TGTGCCAGCAGCTTAGATCGTAGGAACACCGGGGAGCTGTTTTTT. The rearrangement links TRBV11-3 to TRBJ2-2; D remains unclear. Trimming removed 0 bases at V and 1 base at J, with 6 bases between. Germline CDR1 reads SGHNT; CDR2 reads YENEEA. The CDR3 loop spans 15 amino acids.

DNA of the CDR3: TGTGCCTGGCTAAAGGGTCGTGAAAAACTGTTTTTT. It yields the protein CAWLKGREKLFF. This chain joins TRBV30 and TRBJ1-4; D is unclear. CDR1 GTSNPN and CDR2 SVGIG come from the germline V gene (reference sequence). Trimming took off 5 bases at V and 7 bases at J, with 11 bases between the two ends. This CDR3 is 12 amino acids long.

The rearrangement uses TRBV5-1 and TRBJ1-6; unclear D gene. The ends were cut back, 0 bases at V and 7 bases at J, with 5 bases in the middle. This CDR3 has 13 residues. Germline-derived CDR1 and CDR2 are SGHRS and YFSETQ. CDR3 DNA sequence: TGCGCCAGCAGCTTGGCCGAGAATTCACCCCTCCACTTT. Translation: CASSLAENSPLHF.

This clone is a singleton in its sample. This rearrangement joins TRBV27 to TRBJ1-1, with a tentative D call TRBD1 (5 bases). Germline V lookup: CDR1 MNHEY, CDR2 SMNVEV (reference sequence). The CDR3 is 13 amino acids. V was shortened by 8 bases and J by 7 bases, with 17 bases between the two germline ends. The CDR3 DNA is TGTGCCAGCCTCTCTCGGGTGGGGGGTGAAGCTTTCTTT. This codes for CASLSRVGGEAFF.

The chain links TRBV10-1 to TRBJ1-2; D remains ambiguous. The germline gives CDR1 WNHNN, CDR2 SYGVQD (reference sequence). V lost 9 bases and J lost 4, with 15 bases in between. CDR3 length: 13 residues. The CDR3 protein is CASQEGPGYGYTF. The CDR3 coding sequence is TGCGCCAGTCAAGAAGGGCCAGGCTATGGCTACACCTTC.

The chain uses TRBV7-3 and TRBJ2-3, with TRBD2 matching 11 bases. The junction had 6 bases not matched to a gene; V was cut back by 5 bases and J by 5 bases. This CDR3 region has 15 residues. The germline V gene encodes CDR1 SGHTA and CDR2 FQGTGA. CDR3 DNA sequence: TGTGCCAGCAGCCGTAGCGGGGGGGAGAGAGATACGCAGTATTTT. Translating it yields CASSRSGGERDTQYF.